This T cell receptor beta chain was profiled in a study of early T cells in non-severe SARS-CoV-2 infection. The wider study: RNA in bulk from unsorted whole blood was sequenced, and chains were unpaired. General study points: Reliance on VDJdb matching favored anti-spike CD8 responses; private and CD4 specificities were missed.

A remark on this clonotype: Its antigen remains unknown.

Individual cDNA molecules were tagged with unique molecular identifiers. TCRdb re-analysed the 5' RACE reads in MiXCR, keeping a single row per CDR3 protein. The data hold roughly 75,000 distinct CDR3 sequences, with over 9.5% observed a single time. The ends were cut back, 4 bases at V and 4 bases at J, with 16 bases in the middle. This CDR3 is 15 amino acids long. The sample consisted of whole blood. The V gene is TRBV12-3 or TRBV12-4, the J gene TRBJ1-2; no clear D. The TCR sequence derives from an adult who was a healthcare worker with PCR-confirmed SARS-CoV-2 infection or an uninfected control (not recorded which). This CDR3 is CASSSLGRGGYGYTF. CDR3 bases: TGTGCCAGCAGTTCCCTCGGGAGAGGAGGCTATGGCTACACCTTC.